This record covers a single T cell receptor (beta chain). This record comes from a study of blood T cell repertoires in COVID-19. Sequenced by immunoSEQ multiplex PCR; TCRdb stores in-frame clones only, minus some. The data hold more than 200,000 clones, with roughly 82% observed a single time. The V segment lost 5 bases and the J segment 6 bases; nucleotides outside the gene matches: 3. This CDR3 spans 14 amino acids. Germline CDR1 reads SGHKS; CDR2 reads YYEKEE (reference sequence). The TCR sequence derives from a woman over 75 with active or convalescent COVID-19. The J gene is TRBJ2-1, the V gene TRBV5-5, with TRBD1 matching 12 bases. Specimen: peripheral blood. CDR3 sequence (DNA): TGTGCCAGCAGGTGGGACAGGGGGCGCAATGAGCAGTTCTTC. Protein sequence: CASRWDRGRNEQFF.